This paragraph covers one T cell receptor (beta chain) sequence. Its antigen is as yet unknown. These data come from a study of T-cell memory formation after mild COVID-19. Study-level information: Clustering of TCRs was largely donor specific.

TCRdb reanalysed the 5' RACE reads using MiXCR and keeps one entry per CDR3 protein. Of roughly 600,000 distinct CDR3 sequences detected, approximately 19% appear once; the ten largest clones hold 9.5% to 15%. CDR1 SGHRS and CDR2 YFSETQ come from the germline V gene. This CDR3 is 13 amino acids long. Trimming removed 4 bases from V and 11 bases from J; junction bases left unmatched: 6. Broader study findings: Day 37-peaking second-wave clones had unconfirmed SARS-CoV-2 specificity. While clones contracting from day 15 to 85 were balanced between CD4 and CD8, later expanders leaned CD4+.

The chain employs TRBV5-1 and TRBJ1-1; the match to TRBD1 covers 12 bases. Sequences were obtained from PBMCs or a T cell subset sorted from them (not recorded which). This sequence originates from an adult woman who had mild COVID-19 (a few samples of this study predate the infection). Cell type and time point are not known. CDR3 DNA sequence: TGCGCCAGCAGCCGGGGACAGGGGGCGAGGGCTTTCTTT. This encodes CASSRGQGARAFF.